This T cell receptor (beta chain) is from a study of T-cell reconstitution after alpha-beta-depleted transplantation in children. Unique molecular identifiers were built into the TCRbeta library. TCRdb ran MiXCR on the PCR reads and lists one entry per CDR3 protein. The sample yields roughly 500,000 distinct CDR3 sequences, approximately 30% seen once. This CDR3 has 14 residues. V gave up 8 bases and J gave up 4 bases, with 14 bases separating them. In its sample, this clonotype was seen many times. The sample in question was PBMCs from the stem cell graft donor, obtained from the stem cell graft. This chain connects TRBV12-3 or TRBV12-4 to TRBJ2-2; perhaps TRBD2 as D (5 bases). This sequence originates from a human donor who donated a stem cell graft to a child with aplastic anemia. CDR3 residues: CASVSGLFTGELFF. In DNA form, the CDR3 reads TGTGCCAGCGTTTCAGGACTGTTCACCGGGGAGCTGTTTTTT.